The T cell receptor (beta chain) under discussion was sequenced for a study of T-cell reconstitution after alpha-beta-depleted transplantation in children (dated by TCRdb to 2016 to 2018). Concerning the study at large: Using TCR repertoire profiling, the study quantitatively followed how T-cell immune reconstitution unfolded in children after TCRalphabeta/CD19-depleted allogeneic hematopoietic cell transplantation. What the authors observed across the whole study: The apparently early recovery of alphabetaT-cell counts about two months after transplant reportedly depended on only several hundred rapidly expanded clones that came from non-depleted graft cells. The high TCRbeta diversity at day 60 in some patients was ascribed to recipient T cells and intrathymic progenitors that had survived conditioning. The frequencies of hyperexpanded clones fell over the following months, and after one year, T-cell counts and TCRbeta diversity were mostly attributed to newly produced T cells.

As to this clonotype: The antigen it binds to is not known. Base qualities are not at hand, and no much larger clone is one base apart.

Here V drops 7 bases and J drops 4 bases, and the junction holds 5 bases not matched to any gene. The CDR3, cysteine through phenylalanine, is 14 amino acids long. The entry retains the CDR3 DNA only, 42 bases that are in frame from base 1. CDR1 and CDR2, per the germline V gene, are ENHRY and SYGVKD. The sample's treatment or condition label, decoded: allogeneic hematopoietic cell transplantation with graft depleted of TCRalphabeta T cells and CD19 B cells. Transplant recipients were children who received TCRalphabeta/CD19-depleted allogeneic hematopoietic cell grafts. The method was PCR. The sequencer was an Illumina HiSeq 2500. TCR library preparation used molecular barcoding, with unique molecular identifiers applied to normalize quantification of the TCRbeta repertoire. TCRdb cleaned the public reads at Q25 with fastp, built clones with MiXCR and kept in-frame beta chains. Each entry is one CDR3 protein sequence, shown with its most common DNA and genes. The sample table lists 580,000 or so distinct CDR3 sequences, roughly 24% of them with a count of one. Clones ranked in the top ten supply less than 15% of the sample.

The sample consisted of PBMCs, mostly from graft donor cells, taken 360 days after TCRalphabeta/CD19-depleted stem cell transplant. This TCR was sampled from a boy in the first two years of life who had a stem cell transplant for acute myeloid leukemia, so the T cells may come from the graft donor. The sequence is built from TRBV10-3 and TRBJ2-5; 11 junctional bases match TRBD1. In nucleotides, the sequence is TGTGCCATCAAAGGGACAGGGGGACTAGAGACCCAGTACTTC. Its protein reads: CAIKGTGGLETQYF.